This passage covers 18 T cell receptor beta chains from one sample sequenced in a study of shared clonotypes between healthy human individuals. TCRdb keeps only in-frame clones here, not all; method: immunoSEQ multiplex PCR. The data show more than 2 million clones, approximately 95% seen once. The naive CD8 fraction comprised CD45RO-negative cells positively selected for CCR7 and excluded terminally differentiated effector memory CD45RA+ cells. The sequenced sample consisted of naive CD8+ T cells sorted from blood. Every receptor here comes from a man between 18 and 35 years old in good health.

The genes are TRBV13 and TRBJ2-1; possibly TRBD2 for D (6 bases). Per germline, CDR1 PRHDT and CDR2 FYEKMQ (reference sequence). With 5 bases removed from V and 4 bases from J, the gap between germline ends came to 18 bases. The CDR3 length is 16 residues. The CDR3 protein is CASSHTGLASYNEQFF. CDR3 sequence (DNA): TGTGCCAGCAGCCACACGGGACTTGCCTCTTACAATGAGCAGTTCTTC.

The rearrangement joins TRBV14 to TRBJ2-1, with 9 bases identical to TRBD2. Trimming took 4 bases from V and 8 from J; bases not matched to a gene: 18. The CDR3 is 18 residues long. CDR1 is SGHDN, CDR2 FVKESK, per germline. The CDR3 loop is CASSPWTSVGSSGDEQFF. The CDR3 DNA reads as TGTGCCAGCAGCCCGTGGACTAGCGTTGGTTCCTCGGGCGATGAGCAGTTCTTC.

As regards this clone: Distinct nucleotide sequences in the sample also encode this CDR3. The chain joins TRBV28 to TRBJ1-5; D is undetermined. CDR1 is MDHEN and CDR2 is SYDVKM in the germline V gene. Trimming took off 6 bases at V and 0 bases at J, with 6 bases between the two ends. The CDR3 spans 13 residues. CDR3 DNA: TGTGCCAGCAGCTTCCTTAGCAATCAGCCCCAGCATTTT. Translating it yields CASSFLSNQPQHF.

A word on this clone: This sample includes further DNA sequences coding for the same CDR3. The chain is built from TRBV27 and TRBJ2-2, with D possibly matching TRBD2 (5 bases). V shed 3 bases and J shed 5 bases, with 7 bases lying between them. The CDR3 has 13 amino acids. The germline V gene encodes CDR1 MNHEY and CDR2 SMNVEV (reference sequence). This chain's CDR3 is CASSFGGTGELFF. The CDR3 DNA follows: TGTGCCAGCAGTTTTGGAGGAACCGGGGAGCTGTTTTTT.

The chain combines TRBV7-9 with TRBJ2-7; TRBD1 might be the D (6 bases). The V gene lost 6 bases and the J gene lost 4 bases, with 13 bases spanning the gap. Germline-derived CDR1 and CDR2 are SEHNR and FQNEAQ (reference sequence). This CDR3 is 13 amino acids long. CDR3 protein: CASSWGRGYEQYF. DNA for the CDR3: TGTGCCAGCAGTTGGGGCAGGGGATACGAGCAGTACTTC.

The rearrangement joins TRBV6-5 to TRBJ1-1, with 7 bases aligning to TRBD1. Germline CDR1 is MNHEY and CDR2 is SVGAGI. With 1 base clipped from V and 4 bases from J, the junction kept 6 bases outside the gene matches. The CDR3 totals 15 residues. The CDR3 here is CASSYFGAGGTEAFF. The CDR3 DNA reads as TGTGCCAGCAGTTACTTTGGAGCAGGGGGCACTGAAGCTTTCTTT.

The V call is TRBV6-1, the J call TRBJ2-1; 10 bases match TRBD2. V was pared by 2 bases and J by 2 bases, with 3 bases of the junction left unmatched. CDR1 MNHNS and CDR2 SASEGT come from the germline V gene. The CDR3 is made up of 16 amino acids. CDR3 loop: CASSELAGVAYNEQFF. As DNA, the CDR3 is TGTGCCAGCAGTGAACTAGCGGGAGTGGCCTACAATGAGCAGTTCTTC.

Here the CDR3 reads CASSPSAGEASYEQYF. DNA of the CDR3: TGTGCCAGCAGTCCCTCGGCGGGAGAAGCCTCCTACGAGCAGTACTTC. The genes are TRBV27 and TRBJ2-7, with 7 bases aligning to TRBD2. Looked up from germline, CDR1 is MNHEY and CDR2 is SMNVEV (reference sequence). The CDR3 loop spans 16 amino acids. Trimming removed 5 bases from V and 0 bases from J; junction bases left unmatched: 10.

This chain uses TRBV5-4 with TRBJ1-1; a weak D match, TRBD1 (5 bases). V gave up 0 bases and J gave up 6 bases, with 15 bases separating them. The CDR3 runs 15 residues. Germline lookup yields CDR1 SGHNT and CDR2 YYREEE (reference sequence). Here the CDR3 DNA reads TGTGCCAGCAGCTTGGAGCTTACGGGGGAAGCTGAAGCTTTCTTT. As protein: CASSLELTGEAEAFF.

This chain links TRBV7-9 with TRBJ1-4; 12 positions match TRBD1. Germline V lookup: CDR1 SEHNR, CDR2 FQNEAQ (reference sequence). J lost 6 bases, V lost 1 base, and 6 bases had no gene match. There are 17 residues in the CDR3. CDR3 in amino acids: CASSLVGTGGRDEKLFF. In nucleotides, the CDR3 is TGTGCCAGCAGCTTAGTGGGGACAGGGGGCCGGGATGAAAAACTGTTTTTT.

The rearrangement uses TRBV19 and TRBJ1-1; D call uncertain. This CDR3 region has 14 residues. V lost 5 bases and J 0 bases, leaving 10 bases between the germline ends. Germline V gives CDR1 LNHDA, CDR2 SQIVND (reference sequence). The CDR3, as DNA: TGTGCCAGTAGTCTCGGGCTTATGAACACTGAAGCTTTCTTT. Protein: CASSLGLMNTEAFF.

This rearrangement joins TRBV7-9 to TRBJ1-1, with D unresolved. The CDR3 covers 12 residues. Trimming left V 7 bases short and J 10 bases short, with 16 bases between. Germline V gene lookup returns CDR1 SEHNR and CDR2 FQNEAQ (reference sequence). CDR3 in amino acids: CASTDTGSGAFF. The CDR3 nucleotides read TGTGCCAGCACCGACACGGGGTCGGGAGCTTTCTTT.

This clone was seen a few times. The sample contains more than one DNA sequence encoding this CDR3. The chain recombines TRBV30 with TRBJ1-1, with D hard to call. From germline, CDR1 is GTSNPN and CDR2 SVGIG (reference sequence). The CDR3 contains 11 residues. The V end was cut by 0 bases, the J end by 6 bases, with 5 bases between. CDR3 in DNA: TGTGCCTGGAGTGTTGGGCCTGAAGCTTTCTTT. Encoded protein: CAWSVGPEAFF.

The chain is built from TRBV5-8 and TRBJ1-4, with D maybe TRBD1 (5 bases). Between the trimmed V and J ends, which lost 0 bases and 5 bases, there was a span of 17 bases. The V gene's germline CDR1 is SGHTS and CDR2 YDEGEE. The CDR3 spans 17 residues. The CDR3 region is CASSLGAGGWGNEKLFF. The CDR3 DNA sequence: TGTGCCAGCAGCTTGGGTGCTGGGGGATGGGGGAATGAAAAACTGTTTTTT.

The chain employs TRBV28 and TRBJ1-4; TRBD1 might be the D (6 bases). The V end lost 1 base, the J end lost 10 bases, and 16 bases lay between the germline ends. The CDR3 covers 15 residues. Germline CDR1 reads MDHEN; CDR2 reads SYDVKM. The CDR3 is CASSLSGGRMGKLFF. CDR3 nucleotide sequence: TGTGCCAGCAGTTTATCGGGGGGGCGCATGGGAAAACTGTTTTTT.

V gene TRBV10-3 combines with J gene TRBJ2-5; D call uncertain. Germline CDR1 reads ENHRY; CDR2 reads SYGVKD. This CDR3 spans 13 amino acids. Trimming removed 10 bases at V and 5 bases at J, with 17 bases between. This CDR3 reads CATNPSGGETQYF. For the CDR3, the DNA is TGTGCCACGAACCCCTCAGGCGGTGAGACCCAGTACTTC.

This CDR3 is CASSPWTTNEQFF. As DNA, the CDR3 is TGTGCCAGCAGCCCTTGGACTACCAATGAGCAGTTCTTC. This chain connects TRBV7-9 to TRBJ2-1, with a tentative D call TRBD2 (6 bases). The V end lost 5 bases, the J end lost 6 bases, and 11 bases lay between the germline ends. CDR3 length: 13 amino acids. The germline V gene encodes CDR1 SEHNR and CDR2 FQNEAQ (reference sequence).

V usage is TRBV27 and J usage is TRBJ2-1, with D possibly TRBD2 on 6 matching bases. CDR3 length equals 15 residues. V was shortened by 2 bases and J by 7 bases, with 15 bases between the two germline ends. Germline V CDR1 and CDR2: MNHEY, SMNVEV (reference sequence). Here the CDR3 reads CASSLNSLALNEQFF. The CDR3 nucleotides are TGTGCCAGCAGTTTAAACAGTCTAGCGTTAAATGAGCAGTTCTTC.